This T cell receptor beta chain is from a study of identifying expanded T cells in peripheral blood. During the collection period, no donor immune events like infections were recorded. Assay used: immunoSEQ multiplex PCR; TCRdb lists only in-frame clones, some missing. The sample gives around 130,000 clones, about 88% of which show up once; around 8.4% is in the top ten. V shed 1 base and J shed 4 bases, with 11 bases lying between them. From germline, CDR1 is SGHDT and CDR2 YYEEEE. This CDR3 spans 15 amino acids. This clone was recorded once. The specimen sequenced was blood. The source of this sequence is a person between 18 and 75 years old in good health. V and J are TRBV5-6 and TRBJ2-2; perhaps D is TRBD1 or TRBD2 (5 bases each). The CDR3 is CASSLLGESTGELFF. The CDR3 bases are TGTGCCAGCAGCTTGTTGGGGGAGAGCACCGGGGAGCTGTTTTTT.